A selection of T cell receptor beta chains follows, all from one sample in a study of chemoradiotherapy in HPV16-positive cancers. TCRdb keeps only in-frame clones here, not all; method: immunoSEQ multiplex PCR. This sample has roughly 11,000 clones, with roughly 77% found just once. This sample was taken from a patient who underwent chemoradiotherapy. These receptors came from a human donor with HPV-associated anogenital cancer. Both conserved end residues are part of each CDR3. D genes are given only for firm matches. Part of the rows lack a size; the others show once, few, many or a class for expanded clones.

d_gene	abundance	j_gene	v_gene	CDR3aa	CDR3nt
NA	NA	TRBJ1-4	TRBV4-1	CASSQGKQGRGSTNEKLFF	TGCGCCAGCAGCCAAGGAAAGCAAGGAAGGGGGTCAACTAATGAAAAACTGTTTTTT
NA	NA	TRBJ2-7	TRBV4-2	CASSPSNYEQYF	TGTGCCAGCAGCCCGTCAAACTACGAGCAGTACTTC
NA	medium-sized	TRBJ1-5	TRBV7-9	CASSHQHSSQPQHF	TGTGCCAGCAGCCACCAACATAGTTCCCAGCCCCAGCATTTT
TRBD1	few	TRBJ2-1	TRBV28	CASMRQGVGKQFF	TGTGCCAGCATGAGACAGGGTGTCGGGAAGCAGTTCTTC
TRBD2	NA	TRBJ2-5	TRBV7-9	CASSRTSGAYQETQYF	TGTGCCAGCAGCCGGACTAGCGGGGCCTACCAAGAGACCCAGTACTTC
NA	NA	TRBJ2-5	TRBV6-1	CASSGETQYF	TGTGCCAGCAGCGGGGAGACCCAGTACTTC
TRBD1	NA	TRBJ1-6	TRBV4-3	CASSQETGVNSPLHF	TGCGCCAGCAGCCAAGAAACAGGGGTTAATTCACCCCTCCACTTT
TRBD2	NA	TRBJ2-5	TRBV9	CASSVSGAETQYF	TGTGCCAGCAGCGTTAGCGGGGCGGAGACCCAGTACTTC
NA	NA	TRBJ1-6	TRBV5-4	CASSHGTSLHF	TGTGCCAGCAGCCATGGGACATCCCTCCACTTT
NA	NA	TRBJ2-1	TRBV4-1	CASSRGGILEQFF	TGCGCCAGCAGCCGGGGCGGGATTTTAGAGCAGTTCTTC
NA	NA	TRBJ2-2	TRBV28	CASGPAGYGGELFF	TGTGCCAGCGGACCCGCGGGGTATGGCGGGGAGCTGTTTTTT
NA	NA	TRBJ2-3	TRBV7-2	CASSAEGGSTDTQYF	TGTGCCAGCAGCGCGGAGGGGGGCTCTACAGATACGCAGTATTTT
TRBD1	few	TRBJ2-5	TRBV10-3	CAISGNPGGSETQYF	TGTGCCATCAGTGGCAACCCAGGGGGCTCAGAGACCCAGTACTTC
NA	NA	TRBJ2-5	TRBV7-7	CASSANEAQYF	TGTGCTAGCAGCGCAAATGAGGCCCAGTACTTC
NA	NA	TRBJ1-2	TRBV5-1	CASSIGTSSNYGYTF	TGCGCCAGCAGCATAGGGACGTCGTCCAACTATGGCTACACCTTC
NA	NA	TRBJ1-3	TRBV28	CASNTGGNTIYF	TGTGCCAGCAATACGGGAGGAAACACCATATATTTT
NA	NA	TRBJ2-2	TRBV2	CASWTGNTGELFF	TGTGCCAGCTGGACGGGGAACACCGGGGAGCTGTTTTTT
NA	NA	TRBJ2-3	TRBV9	CASSVVGGMDTQYF	TGTGCCAGCAGCGTAGTGGGGGGAATGGATACGCAGTATTTT
NA	NA	TRBJ2-2	TRBV11-1	CASSSQGRTGELFF	TGTGCCAGCAGCTCGCAGGGTAGGACCGGGGAGCTGTTTTTT
NA	NA	TRBJ1-4	TRBV9	CASSTLGRPGEKLFF	TGTGCCAGCAGCACCCTTGGCAGGCCCGGAGAAAAACTGTTTTTT
NA	NA	TRBJ2-7	TRBV6-6	CASSYSAPGHEQYF	TGTGCCAGCAGTTACTCGGCCCCCGGCCACGAGCAGTACTTC
NA	NA	TRBJ2-3	TRBV9	CASGLASLGDTQYF	TGTGCCAGCGGCCTAGCGTCATTGGGAGATACGCAGTATTTT
NA	NA	TRBJ2-1	TRBV14	CASSQDWGYNEQFF	TGTGCCAGCAGCCAAGATTGGGGGTACAATGAGCAGTTCTTC
NA	NA	TRBJ2-2	TRBV9	CASSVGGGGLLNTGELFF	TGTGCCAGCAGCGTAGGTGGCGGGGGCCTCCTGAACACCGGGGAGCTGTTTTTT
NA	NA	TRBJ1-1	TRBV6-5	CASSYSMVEGNTEAFF	TGTGCCAGCAGTTACTCGATGGTTGAGGGGAACACTGAAGCTTTCTTT
NA	NA	TRBJ1-2	TRBV29-1	CSVEDFSTDEGYTF	TGCAGCGTTGAAGATTTTTCGACGGATGAAGGCTACACCTTC
TRBD1	few	TRBJ1-1	TRBV6-4	CASSERGIGQGLTEAFF	TGTGCCAGCAGTGAGAGGGGAATCGGACAGGGGTTGACTGAAGCTTTCTTT
NA	NA	TRBJ2-1	TRBV29-1	CSASPRDEQFF	TGCAGCGCCTCGCCACGGGATGAGCAGTTCTTC
TRBD1	few	TRBJ2-7	TRBV2	CASSVDRGDEQYF	TGTGCCAGCAGTGTTGACAGGGGAGACGAGCAGTACTTC
NA	NA	TRBJ2-2	TRBV11-3	CASSLLGTGELFF	TGTGCCAGCAGCCTCTTGGGCACCGGGGAGCTGTTTTTT
NA	NA	TRBJ1-2	TRBV18	CASSPEGGAFGYGYTF	TGTGCCAGCTCACCCGAAGGGGGGGCGTTTGGTTATGGCTACACCTTC
NA	NA	TRBJ1-3	TRBV2	CASSERSVRFSGNTIYF	TGTGCCAGCAGTGAAAGGTCAGTCAGATTCTCTGGAAACACCATATATTTT
TRBD2	NA	TRBJ2-7	TRBV7-2	CASSFLAGESAEQYF	TGTGCCAGCAGCTTCTTAGCGGGGGAGTCGGCCGAGCAGTACTTC
NA	NA	TRBJ2-3	TRBV5-1	CASSLGSWLAGADTQYF	TGCGCCAGCAGCTTGGGTTCCTGGCTAGCTGGGGCAGATACGCAGTATTTT
NA	NA	TRBJ1-1	TRBV9	CASSVDLLPNTEAFF	TGTGCCAGCAGCGTAGATCTCCTCCCGAACACTGAAGCTTTCTTT
NA	NA	TRBJ1-2	TRBV28	CASSLAGRDASFYGYTF	TGTGCCAGCAGTTTAGCGGGGCGGGACGCAAGCTTCTATGGCTACACCTTC
NA	NA	TRBJ1-6	TRBV6-5	CASIEGRGSPLHF	TGTGCCAGCATCGAGGGCCGTGGCTCACCCCTCCACTTT
NA	NA	TRBJ1-2	TRBV5-1	CASSLSDVGGYTF	TGCGCCAGCAGCTTAAGCGACGTTGGCGGCTACACCTTC
NA	few	TRBJ2-7	TRBV14	CASSQVRGFEQYF	TGTGCCAGCAGCCAAGTCAGAGGATTCGAGCAGTACTTC
NA	NA	TRBJ2-1	TRBV9	CASSVGGHVGYNEQFF	TGTGCCAGCAGCGTAGGGGGACACGTCGGATACAATGAGCAGTTCTTC
TRBD2	NA	TRBJ2-2	TRBV2	CASSEPRTSGGWAGELFF	TGTGCCAGCAGTGAACCCAGGACTAGCGGGGGTTGGGCCGGGGAGCTGTTTTTT
NA	NA	TRBJ1-2	TRBV5-6	CASSLAPGPYGYTF	TGTGCCAGCAGCCTCGCCCCGGGACCCTATGGCTACACCTTC
TRBD1	NA	TRBJ1-5	TRBV4-2	CASSQEAGGQQPQHF	TGTGCCAGCAGCCAAGAGGCAGGGGGCCAACAGCCCCAGCATTTT
NA	NA	TRBJ1-5	TRBV5-1	CASSLDNNQPQHF	TGCGCCAGCAGCTTGGACAACAATCAGCCCCAGCATTTT
NA	NA	TRBJ2-1	TRBV5-1	CASSSEGRGGAYSYNEQFF	TGCGCCAGCAGCTCCGAGGGGAGAGGGGGGGCCTACTCCTACAATGAGCAGTTCTTC
NA	NA	TRBJ2-7	TRBV27	CASSRTGLSSYEQYF	TGTGCCAGCAGTCGGACGGGATTAAGCTCCTACGAGCAGTACTTC
TRBD1	once	TRBJ2-3	TRBV5-1	CASGRQGVTDTQYF	TGCGCCAGCGGACGACAGGGGGTAACAGATACGCAGTATTTT
NA	once	TRBJ1-5	TRBV7-8	CASSPLRAVNQPQHF	TGTGCCAGCAGCCCGCTCCGGGCCGTAAATCAGCCCCAGCATTTT
NA	NA	TRBJ1-4	TRBV2	CASSLDREKLFF	TGTGCCAGCAGTCTGGACCGGGAAAAACTGTTTTTT
NA	NA	TRBJ2-3	TRBV18	CASSPSGVDTQYF	TGTGCCAGCTCACCCTCCGGTGTAGATACGCAGTATTTT
NA	few	TRBJ2-2	TRBV4-3	CASSQAGRNTGELFF	TGCGCCAGCAGCCAAGCGGGGCGCAACACCGGGGAGCTGTTTTTT
NA	NA	TRBJ2-6	TRBV5-4	CASEQSLGTNVLTF	TGTGCCAGCGAACAGTCTCTGGGGACCAACGTCCTGACTTTC
NA	NA	TRBJ2-1	TRBV13	CASTSASEQFF	TGTGCCAGCACCTCCGCGAGTGAGCAGTTCTTC
NA	NA	TRBJ2-5	TRBV2	CASSGGVRLETQYF	TGTGCCAGCAGTGGCGGGGTCCGGCTAGAGACCCAGTACTTC
TRBD1	NA	TRBJ2-7	TRBV4-3	CASSHSWTGETYEQYF	TGCGCCAGCAGCCATTCATGGACAGGTGAGACCTACGAGCAGTACTTC